This entry lists 2 T cell receptor beta chains sequenced from one sample in a study of T cell responses to AZD1222 COVID-19 vaccine. Clones were sequenced by immunoSEQ multiplex PCR, and TCRdb holds only the in-frame ones, with some missing. Among roughly 130,000 clones listed, about 90% were seen once. The sequencing here drew on peripheral blood, taken on day 0 of AZD1222 vaccination. The receptors derive from an adult in good health.

V and J are TRBV4-3 and TRBJ1-3; 7 nucleotides line up with TRBD1. CDR1 is LGHNA and CDR2 is YSLEER in the germline V gene. The V and J ends lost 1 base and 2 bases, in that order; junction bases with no gene match: 5. CDR3 length: 16 amino acids. In nucleotides, the CDR3 is TGCGCCAGCAGCCAAGGGTGGACAGGACCTGGAAACACCATATATTTT. Residues: CASSQGWTGPGNTIYF.

V is TRBV27 and J is TRBJ2-1; 7 positions match TRBD2. This CDR3 is 16 amino acids long. The junction had 17 bases not matched to a gene; V was cut back by 5 bases and J by 10 bases. Germline lookup yields CDR1 MNHEY and CDR2 SMNVEV (reference sequence). CDR3 protein: CASSPRRRLASSEQFF. The CDR3 DNA follows: TGTGCCAGCAGTCCACGAAGAAGACTAGCTTCGAGCGAGCAGTTCTTC.